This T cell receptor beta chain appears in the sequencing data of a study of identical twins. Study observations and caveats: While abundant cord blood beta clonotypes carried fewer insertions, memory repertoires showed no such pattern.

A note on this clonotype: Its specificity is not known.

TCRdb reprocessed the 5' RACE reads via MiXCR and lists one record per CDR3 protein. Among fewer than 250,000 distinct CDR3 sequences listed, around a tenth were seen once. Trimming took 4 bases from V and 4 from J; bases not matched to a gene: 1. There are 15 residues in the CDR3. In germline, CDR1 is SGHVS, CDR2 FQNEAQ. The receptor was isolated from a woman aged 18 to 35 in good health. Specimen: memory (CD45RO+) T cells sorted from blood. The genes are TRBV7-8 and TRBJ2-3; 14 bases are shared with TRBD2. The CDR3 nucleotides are TGTGCCAGCAGCTCGACTAGCGGGAGGGCAGATACGCAGTATTTT. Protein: CASSSTSGRADTQYF.